This T cell receptor beta chain was captured in a study of early T cells in non-severe SARS-CoV-2 infection. Across the whole study: Bulk RNA isolated from unsorted whole blood underwent sequencing; chains were not paired. Study-level points and caveats: Reliance on VDJdb matching favored anti-spike CD8 responses; private and CD4 specificities were missed.

Unique molecular identifier tags were affixed to discrete cDNA molecules. MiXCR was run by TCRdb on the 5' RACE reads, yielding one entry per CDR3 protein. The sample carries tens of thousands of distinct CDR3 sequences, 15% recorded once. CDR3 length equals 12 residues. Trimming shortened V by 5 bases and J by 4 bases, and 8 bases separated the two germline ends. Germline CDR1 and CDR2: SEHNR and FQNEAQ (reference sequence). This clonotype was counted at least ten times. Its cognate antigen is unknown. The chain uses TRBV7-9 and TRBJ1-1, with D hard to call. The sample consisted of whole blood. The TCR was taken from an adult who was a healthcare worker with PCR-confirmed SARS-CoV-2 infection or an uninfected control (not recorded which). The DNA of the CDR3 is TGTGCCAGCAGCCTCATAGTCACTGAAGCTTTCTTT. Protein product: CASSLIVTEAFF.